The clone carrying this T cell receptor beta chain has more than one count but fewer than ten. The germline V gene has CDR1 SGHTS and CDR2 YDEGEE. V lost 0 bases to trimming and J lost 3 bases, with 15 bases between them. The CDR3 contains 16 residues. Per the original data handling: Scientists estimated how many nucleated cells there were by amplifying reference gene primers. Generated by immunoSEQ multiplex PCR, the TCRdb table keeps only in-frame clones and is missing some. V and J calls and clone size are those listed in that table; D and trimming were worked out from the DNA. The repertoire consists of hundreds of thousands of clones, with 81% occurring once and the leading ten covering roughly 8%. The source of the sample is a study of blood T cell repertoires in COVID-19. In the study overall: From T cells, B-cell-depleted T cells, or PBMCs came the material, which was cDNA or gDNA.

The chain is built from TRBV5-8 and TRBJ1-2, with a possible D match to TRBD1 (6 bases). Material: peripheral blood. The source is a woman older than 75 with COVID-19, enrolled during active disease. As DNA, the CDR3 is TGTGCCAGCAGCTTGGCCCCACAGGGCGGTCACTATGGCTACACCTTC. It translates to CASSLAPQGGHYGYTF.